Given below is one TCR beta chain in context. Its antigen remains unidentified. These data are taken from a study of response to subunit inactivated influenza vaccine. Overall study results and limits: Researchers suggested that each seasonal influenza vaccination recruits few new T cells.

There are 17 residues in the CDR3. V lost 3 bases and J lost 1; bases outside the gene matches: 4. The germline V gene has CDR1 LGHNA and CDR2 YNFKEQ. Each CDR3 protein gets one entry after TCRdb re-called the RT-PCR reads with MiXCR. The sample carries about 610,000 distinct CDR3 sequences, less than 15% recorded once. Sample: PBMCs from blood, taken approximately 12 days after vaccination. V and J are TRBV4-2 and TRBJ2-1; 12 nucleotides align to TRBD2. This receptor was identified in a man aged 50-59 years who received an inactivated influenza vaccine. The CDR3 is CASSHGTSGGSYNEQFF. CDR3 sequence (DNA): TGTGCCAGCAGCCACGGAACTAGCGGGGGGTCCTACAATGAGCAGTTCTTC.